The clone carrying this T cell receptor (beta chain) was found once. Its target is not known. The CDR3 totals 15 residues. The V segment lost 3 bases and the J segment 5 bases; nucleotides outside the gene matches: 6. Germline CDR1 is SNHLY and CDR2 is FYNNEI. The data originate from a study of cytomegalovirus exposure and HLA in healthy donors. The study ran its PCR with 60 Vbeta and 13 Jbeta primers. TCRdb's table, derived via immunoSEQ multiplex PCR, lists solely in-frame clones and lacks some. The data contain over 100,000 clones, around 77% of them singletons. The study's findings and limits: The investigators catalogued 164 TCR beta chains as cytomegalovirus-associated. Compared with the roughly 700-donor mean, an Asian-associated ancestry cluster reportedly had fewer N-insertions, according to a later analysis.

The rearrangement links TRBV2 to TRBJ1-1; 10 positions agree with TRBD1. This TCR was sampled from a man aged 40-50 years in good health and CMV-seropositive. The sample consisted of PBMCs. CDR3 amino acids: CASSEQRTGGTEAFF. Written as DNA, the CDR3 is TGTGCCAGCAGTGAGCAGAGGACAGGGGGGACTGAAGCTTTCTTT.